This T cell receptor (beta chain) is drawn from a study of long-term antiretroviral therapy in people with HIV. In the study overall: Samples from the earliest time points predate the 2015 immediate-ART recommendation by about a decade.

Runs used v3.0 of the immunoSEQ assay and were done at survey level. The data were produced by immunoSEQ multiplex PCR, yet TCRdb's version contains in-frame clones alone and is incomplete. The table shows nearly 25,000 clones, with approximately 82% occurring only once. The TCR originated in a man between 50 and 59 years old with HIV. The sample in question was unsorted PBMCs, obtained 3 years after starting antiretroviral therapy.

This CDR3 is CASSSLETRNTEAFF. As DNA, the CDR3 is TGTGCCAGCAGCTCCCTTGAGACCCGGAACACTGAAGCTTTCTTT. This rearrangement joins TRBV7-9 to TRBJ1-1; no reliable D call. CDR3 length: 15 amino acids. Trimming removed 4 bases from V and 1 base from J, with 13 bases in between. Germline-derived CDR1 and CDR2 are SEHNR and FQNEAQ (reference sequence). Variable domain in full (rest from reference TRBV7-9 and TRBJ1-1): DTGVSQNPRHKITKRGQNVTFRCDPISEHNRLYWYRQTLGQGPEFLTYFQNEAQLEKSRLLSDRFSAERPKGSFSTLEIQRTEQGDSAMYLCASSSLETRNTEAFFGQGTRLTVV.